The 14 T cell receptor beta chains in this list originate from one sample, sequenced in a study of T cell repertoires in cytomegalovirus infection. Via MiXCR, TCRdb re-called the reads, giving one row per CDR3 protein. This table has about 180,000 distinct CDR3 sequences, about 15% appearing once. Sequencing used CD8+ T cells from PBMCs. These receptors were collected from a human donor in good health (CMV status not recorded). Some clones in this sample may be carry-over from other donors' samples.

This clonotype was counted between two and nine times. CDR3 coding DNA: TGTGCCAGCAGTTCCAGCGACAGCATGAACACTGAAGCTTTCTTT. Its protein product is CASSSSDSMNTEAFF. The chain recombines TRBV12-3 or TRBV12-4 with TRBJ1-1; D may be TRBD1 (5 bases). This CDR3 region has 15 residues. The V gene lost 4 bases and the J gene lost 0 bases, with 12 bases spanning the gap.

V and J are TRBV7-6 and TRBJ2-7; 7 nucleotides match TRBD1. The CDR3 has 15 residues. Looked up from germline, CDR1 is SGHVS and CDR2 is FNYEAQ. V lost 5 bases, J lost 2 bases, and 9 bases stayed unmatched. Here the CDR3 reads CASSRSAGTAYEQYF. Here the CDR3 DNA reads TGTGCCAGCAGCCGTTCGGCCGGGACAGCCTACGAGCAGTACTTC.

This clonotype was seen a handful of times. The CDR3 sequence is CSVEDLGTSGGYNEQFF. For the CDR3, the DNA is TGCAGCGTTGAAGATTTGGGGACTAGCGGGGGGTACAATGAGCAGTTCTTC. This chain joins TRBV29-1 and TRBJ2-1; TRBD2 matches at 15 bases. The CDR3 covers 17 residues. The trim removed 0 bases at V and 4 bases at J, leaving 4 bases unmatched. Germline CDR1 is SQVTM and CDR2 is ANQGSEA.

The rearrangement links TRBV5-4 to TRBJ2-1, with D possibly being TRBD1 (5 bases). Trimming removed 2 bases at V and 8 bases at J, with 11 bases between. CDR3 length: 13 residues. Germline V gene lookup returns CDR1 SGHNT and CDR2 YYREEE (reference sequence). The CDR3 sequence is CASSFGALDEQFF. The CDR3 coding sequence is TGTGCCAGCAGCTTTGGGGCCCTTGATGAGCAGTTCTTC.

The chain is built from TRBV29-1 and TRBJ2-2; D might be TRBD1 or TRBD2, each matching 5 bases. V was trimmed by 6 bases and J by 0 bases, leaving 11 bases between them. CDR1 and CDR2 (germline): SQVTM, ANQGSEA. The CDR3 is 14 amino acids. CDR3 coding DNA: TGCAGCGTGACCGGGACGACGAACACCGGGGAGCTGTTTTTT. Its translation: CSVTGTTNTGELFF.

The CDR3 bases are TGTGCCAGCGAGAGTGGACAGGGACGGTACACTGAAGCTTTCTTT. Protein product: CASESGQGRYTEAFF. V usage is TRBV28 and J usage is TRBJ1-1, with 8 bases lining up with TRBD1. The CDR3 length is 15 residues. From germline, CDR1 is MDHEN and CDR2 SYDVKM. V shed 8 bases, J shed 3 bases, and the junction held 11 bases outside the gene matches.

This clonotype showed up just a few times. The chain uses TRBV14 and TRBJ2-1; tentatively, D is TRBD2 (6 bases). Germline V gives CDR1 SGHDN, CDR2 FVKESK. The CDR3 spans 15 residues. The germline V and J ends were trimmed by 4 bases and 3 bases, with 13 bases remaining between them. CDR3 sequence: CASSRPGLRYNEQFF. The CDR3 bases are TGTGCCAGCAGCCGGCCAGGACTACGCTACAATGAGCAGTTCTTC.

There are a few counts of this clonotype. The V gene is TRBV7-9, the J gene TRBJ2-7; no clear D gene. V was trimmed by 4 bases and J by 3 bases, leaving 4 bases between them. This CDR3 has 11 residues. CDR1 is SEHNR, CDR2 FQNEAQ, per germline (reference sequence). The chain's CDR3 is CASSWNYEQYF. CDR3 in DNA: TGTGCCAGCAGCTGGAACTACGAGCAGTACTTC.

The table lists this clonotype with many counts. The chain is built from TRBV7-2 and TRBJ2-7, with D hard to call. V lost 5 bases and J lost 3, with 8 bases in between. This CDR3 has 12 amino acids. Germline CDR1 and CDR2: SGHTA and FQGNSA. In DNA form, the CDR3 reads TGTGCCAGCAGCCCTGACGGCTACGAGCAGTACTTC. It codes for CASSPDGYEQYF.

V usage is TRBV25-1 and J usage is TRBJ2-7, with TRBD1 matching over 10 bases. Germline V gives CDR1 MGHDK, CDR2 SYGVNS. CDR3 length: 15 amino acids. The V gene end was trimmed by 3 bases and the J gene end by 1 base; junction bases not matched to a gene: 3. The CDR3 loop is CASSEGQGISYEQYF. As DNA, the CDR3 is TGTGCCAGCAGTGAGGGACAGGGGATTTCCTACGAGCAGTACTTC.

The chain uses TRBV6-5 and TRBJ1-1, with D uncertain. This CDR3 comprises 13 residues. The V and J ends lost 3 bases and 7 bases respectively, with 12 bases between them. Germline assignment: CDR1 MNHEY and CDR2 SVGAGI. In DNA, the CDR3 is TGTGCCAGCAGTTATGGGCAGACCGTTGAAGCTTTCTTT. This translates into CASSYGQTVEAFF.

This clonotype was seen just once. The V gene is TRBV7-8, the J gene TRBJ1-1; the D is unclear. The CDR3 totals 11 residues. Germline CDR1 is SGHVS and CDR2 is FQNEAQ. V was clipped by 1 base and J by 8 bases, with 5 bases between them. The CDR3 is CASSLDWEAFF. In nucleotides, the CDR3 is TGTGCCAGCAGCTTAGATTGGGAAGCTTTCTTT.

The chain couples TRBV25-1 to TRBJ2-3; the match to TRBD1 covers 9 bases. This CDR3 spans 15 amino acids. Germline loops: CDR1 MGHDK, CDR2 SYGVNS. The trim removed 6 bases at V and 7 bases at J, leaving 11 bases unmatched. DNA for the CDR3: TGTGCCAGCAGCGGTTTCTACAGGGGGCGAAATACGCAGTATTTT. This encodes CASSGFYRGRNTQYF.

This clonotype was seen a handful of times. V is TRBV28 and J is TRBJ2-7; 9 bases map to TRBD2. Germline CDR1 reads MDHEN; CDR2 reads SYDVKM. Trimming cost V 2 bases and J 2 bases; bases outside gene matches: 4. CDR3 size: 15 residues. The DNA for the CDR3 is TGTGCCAGCAGTTTAGTGGGGACTAGCCCCTACGAGCAGTACTTC. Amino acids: CASSLVGTSPYEQYF. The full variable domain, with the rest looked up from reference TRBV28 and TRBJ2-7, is DVKVTQSSRYLVKRTGEKVFLECVQDMDHENMFWYRQDPGLGLRLIYFSYDVKMKEKGDIPEGYSVSREKKERFSLILESASTNQTSMYLCASSLVGTSPYEQYFGPGTRLTVT.